The clone carrying this TCR beta chain has at least ten counts. The antigen is undetermined. This specimen belongs to a study of regulatory T cells in long-lasting Graves disease. Notes on the study in general: TRBV28, TRBJ1-2 and TRBJ2-5 were segments that persistent disease favored.

V lost 2 bases and J lost 5; bases outside the gene matches: 9. The V gene's germline CDR1 is MNHNS and CDR2 SASEGT. This CDR3 spans 16 amino acids. In building TCR beta libraries, iRepertoire HTBI primers were used together with Arm-PCR of CDR3 regions. Via MiXCR, TCRdb re-called the multiplex PCR reads, giving one row per CDR3 protein. The sample includes 370,000 or so distinct CDR3 sequences, around 15% of them seen just once. Noted time point: newly diagnosed GD, antithyroid drugs for less than 3 months. PBMC-derived RNA was used for the TCR library. The data also belong to a second study, concerning T cells in Graves' hyperthyroidism and ophthalmopathy. That study adds: Exclusions: uncontrolled infection, other autoimmune disease, pregnancy, lactation. The TCR CDR3 was amplified in a first-round RT-PCR using the HTBI primer set. Among thyroid clonotypes expanded above 0.001, most also appeared in blood.

This receptor was identified in a woman under 30 with Graves disease. This sample comprised peripheral blood mononuclear cells (PBMCs), obtained at new diagnosis, from a patient treated with antithyroid drugs. The genes are TRBV6-1 and TRBJ2-5; 9 bases are shared with TRBD2. CDR3 sequence: CASSELAGGQEETQYF. In nucleotides, the CDR3 is TGTGCCAGCAGTGAACTTGCGGGAGGGCAAGAGGAGACCCAGTACTTC.